The rows below give T cell receptor beta chains drawn from one sample of a study of T cells in Graves' hyperthyroidism and ophthalmopathy. One entry per CDR3 protein, called by TCRdb with MiXCR from the multiplex PCR reads. The sample has around 350,000 distinct CDR3 sequences; around 25% are singletons. The sequenced material came from blood. The receptor set was obtained from a man aged 45-65 years with Graves' hyperthyroidism. The CDR3 runs from the conserved cysteine through the conserved F or W. A D gene is named only where the DNA matches it firmly. A row's size may be missing; if present it is once, few, many or a size class.

v_call	d_call	clone_size	j_call	cdr3_nt	cdr3_aa
TRBV20-1	TRBD2	-	TRBJ2-1	TGCAGTGCTAGTAGTCCTAGCGGGATCGACAATGAGCAGTTCTTC	CSASSPSGIDNEQFF
TRBV11-2	TRBD2	-	TRBJ2-1	TGTGCCAGCAGCTTAGTGGGCGGGAGGGCCAATGAGCAGTTCTTC	CASSLVGGRANEQFF
TRBV11-1	TRBD2	many	TRBJ2-7	TGTGCCAGCAGCTTAAGCGGGACTCATGGGCTTGGCGAGCAGTACTTC	CASSLSGTHGLGEQYF
TRBV6-1	TRBD1	many	TRBJ1-1	TGTGCCAGCAGCCTTGGACAGGGTGGAGTTAGGAACACTGAAGCTTTCTTT	CASSLGQGGVRNTEAFF
TRBV20-1	-	-	TRBJ2-7	TGCAGTGCTAGAGGGACCCCCCACTACGAGCAGTACTTC	CSARGTPHYEQYF
TRBV6-1	TRBD1	few	TRBJ2-7	TGTGCCAGCAGTCGGACAGGGGGTATTTACGAGCAGTACTTC	CASSRTGGIYEQYF
TRBV12-3/TRBV12-4	TRBD1	few	TRBJ2-2	TGTGCCAGCAGTTTTCAGGGGGCGAACACCGGGGAGCTGTTTTTT	CASSFQGANTGELFF
TRBV14	-	few	TRBJ2-1	TGTGCCAGCAGCAGGAATCGGGCTGAGCAGTTCTTC	CASSRNRAEQFF
TRBV7-3	-	-	TRBJ2-2	TGTGCCAGCAGCTTCCGCCCCGGGGAGCTGTTTTTT	CASSFRPGELFF
TRBV7-9	-	-	TRBJ1-5	TGTGCCAGCAGCGGACGGCAGAATCAGCCCCAGCATTTT	CASSGRQNQPQHF
TRBV18	-	many	TRBJ2-5	TGTGCCAGCTCACCACCGGGAGAGACCCAGTACTTC	CASSPPGETQYF
TRBV28	TRBD2	many	TRBJ2-1	TGTGCCAGCATCCAATCGCCCGGGACTAGAGCTTACAATGAGCAGTTCTTC	CASIQSPGTRAYNEQFF
TRBV29-1	TRBD1	-	TRBJ1-2	TGCAGCGTTGAGGGACAGGCCTCCGGCTACACCTTC	CSVEGQASGYTF
TRBV2	-	few	TRBJ2-7	TGTGCCAGCAAATTTGGGGGAGTAAGCTCCTACGAGCAGTACTTC	CASKFGGVSSYEQYF
TRBV20-1	-	few	TRBJ1-1	TGCAGTGCCCACCGGACAGTGAACACTGAAGCTTTCTTT	CSAHRTVNTEAFF
TRBV5-1	-	-	TRBJ1-2	TGCGCCAGCAGCATGGACCGGGACTATGGCTACACCTTC	CASSMDRDYGYTF
TRBV7-8	TRBD1	-	TRBJ2-3	TGTGCCAGCGCGCCCCGGGACAGGGGATCGGCAGATACGCAGTATTTT	CASAPRDRGSADTQYF
TRBV5-1	-	many	TRBJ2-7	TGCGCCAGCAGCCCAGGGATACTCTCCTACGAGCAGTACTTC	CASSPGILSYEQYF
TRBV27	-	many	TRBJ2-7	TGTGCCAGCAGTTTACCGGGGTCCCACGAGCAGTACTTC	CASSLPGSHEQYF
TRBV11-2	-	many	TRBJ2-3	TGTGCCAGCAGCTTAGGGAGCGGCACGACAGATACGCAGTATTTT	CASSLGSGTTDTQYF
TRBV4-1	-	-	TRBJ1-2	TGCGCCAGCAGCCAAACCAGGGGCGTCAGTGGCTACACCTTC	CASSQTRGVSGYTF
TRBV28	-	many	TRBJ2-3	TGTGCCAGCAGTTTGGTGGGAGGTGGCACAGATACGCAGTATTTT	CASSLVGGGTDTQYF
TRBV20-1	-	few	TRBJ1-4	TGCAGTGCGAGGCAGGGTATGGGTGAAAAACTGTTTTTT	CSARQGMGEKLFF
TRBV27	TRBD2	few	TRBJ2-3	TGTGCCAGCAGTTCCAGACTAGCGGGGCTCCCAGATACGCAGTATTTT	CASSSRLAGLPDTQYF
TRBV27	TRBD2	few	TRBJ2-7	TGTGCCAGCAGTTTACTAGCGGGAGCCCTACAGCAGTACTTC	CASSLLAGALQQYF
TRBV7-2	-	many	TRBJ2-3	TGTGCCAGCAGCGAAACAGGAAATACGCAGTATTTT	CASSETGNTQYF
TRBV9	-	once	TRBJ2-1	TGTGCCAGCAGCGTAGCGGCAGAAAACTACAATGAGCAGTTCTTC	CASSVAAENYNEQFF
TRBV10-3	TRBD2	few	TRBJ2-7	TGTGCCATCAAGATGACGGGCGGGAGTGACGAGCAGTACTTC	CAIKMTGGSDEQYF
TRBV9	-	once	TRBJ1-3	TGTGCCAGCAGCGTAGTTGACGGAAACACCATATATTTT	CASSVVDGNTIYF
TRBV5-4	-	few	TRBJ1-2	TGTGCCAGCAGCGCTCAACGTGGGGTCTTGGATGGCTACACCTTC	CASSAQRGVLDGYTF
TRBV3-1	-	-	TRBJ2-7	TGTGCCAGCAGCCCGGGCGGCTCCTCCTTCTCCGAGCAGTACTTC	CASSPGGSSFSEQYF
TRBV11-2	-	many	TRBJ1-2	TGTGCCAGCAGCTTTGACAGCAGCTATGGCTACACCTTC	CASSFDSSYGYTF
TRBV11-3	-	few	TRBJ2-5	TGTGCCAGCAGCTTAGGGGGGACGGAGACCCAGTACTTC	CASSLGGTETQYF
TRBV7-2	-	many	TRBJ2-7	TGTGCCAGCAGCTTACAACGAACAGCCGGCGAGCAGTACTTC	CASSLQRTAGEQYF
TRBV27	-	few	TRBJ2-7	TGTGCCAGCAGTCCAGACGGCTCAATACCCTACGAGCAGTACTTC	CASSPDGSIPYEQYF
TRBV7-8	TRBD1	few	TRBJ1-3	TGTGCCAGCAGCTTGGACAGGGCTGGAAACACCATATATTTT	CASSLDRAGNTIYF
TRBV18	-	many	TRBJ1-5	TGTGCCAGCTCACCAGGCAGCAGCAATCAGCCCCAGCATTTT	CASSPGSSNQPQHF
TRBV2	-	-	TRBJ2-2	TGTGCCAGCTTTGGGGAGGAGACCGGGGAGCTGTTTTTT	CASFGEETGELFF
TRBV6-5	-	-	TRBJ2-3	TGTGCCAGCAGTTACTCAGGGAAAGGCGGCACAGATACGCAGTATTTT	CASSYSGKGGTDTQYF
TRBV11-1	TRBD2	-	TRBJ2-7	TGTGCCAGCAGCGGGTCCCTCGGGGGGGCCTACGAGCAGTACTTC	CASSGSLGGAYEQYF
TRBV5-4	TRBD2	-	TRBJ2-1	TGTGCCAGCAGCTTGGAACCTTGGACTAGCGGGAAATACAATGAGCAGTTCTTC	CASSLEPWTSGKYNEQFF
TRBV6-1	-	-	TRBJ2-2	TGTGCCAGCAGTGAAGAGTCGAACACCGGGGAGCTGTTTTTT	CASSEESNTGELFF
TRBV7-9	TRBD1	many	TRBJ2-3	TGTGCCAGCAGCCGACAGGGTACAGATACGCAGTATTTT	CASSRQGTDTQYF
TRBV19	TRBD2	few	TRBJ2-1	TGTGCCAGTAGTATTAGAGCGGGATCTCAGTACAATGAGCAGTTCTTC	CASSIRAGSQYNEQFF
TRBV30	TRBD1	many	TRBJ1-1	TGTGCCTGGAGTAGCGGACAGGGGAACACTGAAGCTTTCTTT	CAWSSGQGNTEAFF
TRBV29-1	TRBD1	few	TRBJ2-2	TGCAGCGTTGAAACGACAGGGGGCACCGGGGAGCTGTTTTTT	CSVETTGGTGELFF
TRBV24-1	-	-	TRBJ2-1	TGTGCCACCAGTGCCACTAACCAATCCTCCAATGAGCAGTTCTTC	CATSATNQSSNEQFF
TRBV29-1	-	-	TRBJ2-6	TGCAGCGCCACTTTGTGGGGGGCCAACGTCCTGACTTTC	CSATLWGANVLTF
TRBV5-1	TRBD2	-	TRBJ2-7	TGCGCCAGCAGCTCGAGACTAGCGGGAGGGCAAGGCGAGCAGTACTTC	CASSSRLAGGQGEQYF